The 14 T cell receptor beta chains below all came from one sample that was sequenced in a study of TIL therapy for anti-PD-1-resistant metastatic lung cancer (dated by TCRdb to the early 2020s). The label giving this sample's time point can be read as: pre-treatment sample, taken before nivolumab and TIL therapy. TCR beta CDR3 regions were amplified from genomic DNA by bias-controlled multiplex PCR with the immunoSEQ v3 hsTCRB kit. Imported from immuneACCESS, the table was reduced by TCRdb to in-frame sequences with V and J called. These copies leave out some clones; in studies compared against another copy, an unresolved V gene accounts for under half, and the cause of the remainder is not known. The sample table lists 25,000 to 40,000 clones, about 70% of them with a count of one. The ten top clones hold about 3% of the sample. Sequencing was performed on blood, taken at baseline. The receptors come from a woman between 30 and 80 years old with non-small cell lung cancer.

The chain has TRBV2 and TRBJ2-1; 7 nucleotides match TRBD2. Per the germline V gene, CDR1 is SNHLY and CDR2 is FYNNEI. After removal of 1 base from V and 9 bases from J, the junction contained 9 bases not matched to a gene. The CDR3 consists of 15 residues. The CDR3 loop reads CASSEVTSSSAEQFF. The CDR3 region has the DNA TGTGCCAGCAGTGAAGTGACTAGCAGCAGTGCTGAGCAGTTCTTC.

The V gene is TRBV6-5, the J gene TRBJ2-7; TRBD1 might be the D (6 bases). The CDR3 is made up of 11 amino acids. Trimming took off 6 bases at V and 4 bases at J, with 7 bases between the two ends. CDR1 is MNHEY, CDR2 SVGAGI, per germline. CDR3 nucleotide sequence: TGTGCCAGCAGAGGGGGTTACGAGCAGTACTTC. Encoded protein: CASRGGYEQYF.

The chain joins TRBV28 to TRBJ1-2; D not resolved. This CDR3 has 15 residues. Trimming shortened V by 5 bases and J by 2 bases, and 15 bases separated the two germline ends. CDR1 is MDHEN and CDR2 is SYDVKM in the germline V gene. As DNA, the CDR3 is TGTGCCAGCAGTAGACCCCTGGCGGGAAACTATGGCTACACCTTC. Translated: CASSRPLAGNYGYTF.

As for this clone: One junction end does not reproduce the germline sequence, and a read error may be involved. V is TRBV10-3 and J is TRBJ2-5, with D perhaps matching TRBD1 or TRBD2 (5 bases each). From germline, CDR1 is ENHRY and CDR2 SYGVKD. This CDR3 spans 15 amino acids. CDR3 region: CAISESTPGQGTQYF. CDR3 DNA sequence: TGTGCCATCAGTGAGTCGACGCCGGGGCAAGGGACCCAGTACTTC.

The rearrangement links TRBV18 to TRBJ2-5; perhaps TRBD2 as D (6 bases). The V gene's germline CDR1 is KGHSH and CDR2 LQKENI. V shed 4 bases and J shed 5 bases, with 23 bases lying between them. This CDR3 region has 17 residues. The CDR3 loop reads CASSRQEGTGSYETQYF. Written as DNA, the CDR3 is TGTGCCAGCTCACGGCAGGAAGGCACCGGGAGCTATGAGACCCAGTACTTC.

The chain combines TRBV13 with TRBJ2-1, with 14 positions matching TRBD2. The germline CDR1 and CDR2 sequences are PRHDT and FYEKMQ (reference sequence). V dropped 6 bases and J dropped 9; count of bases not matched to a gene: 1. This CDR3 spans 13 amino acids. CDR3 amino acids: CASSGLAGGEQFF. The CDR3 nucleotides are TGTGCCAGCAGTGGACTAGCGGGAGGTGAGCAGTTCTTC.

The J gene is TRBJ1-2, the V gene TRBV18, with 7 bases matching TRBD1. The germline gives CDR1 KGHSH, CDR2 LQKENI. J was trimmed by 4 bases and V by 8 bases; bases with no gene match: 1. This CDR3 contains 11 residues. Here the CDR3 reads CASGDSYGYTF. CDR3 sequence (DNA): TGTGCCAGCGGGGACAGCTATGGCTACACCTTC.

The rearrangement uses TRBV27 and TRBJ1-3, with D possibly matching TRBD1 (6 bases). CDR1 MNHEY and CDR2 SMNVEV come from the germline V gene (reference sequence). The ends were cut back, 5 bases at V and 4 bases at J, with 15 bases in the middle. This CDR3 has 15 amino acids. CDR3 nucleotide sequence: TGTGCCAGCAGTATAACAGGGTCCAACGGAAACACCATATATTTT. It yields the protein CASSITGSNGNTIYF.

This chain links TRBV29-1 with TRBJ2-7, with D possibly being TRBD2 (5 bases). The ends were cut back, 4 bases at V and 6 bases at J, with 13 bases in the middle. Germline-derived CDR1 and CDR2 are SQVTM and ANQGSEA. CDR3 size: 12 residues. CDR3 nucleotides: TGCAGCGTTGGCCCGGGGTCGGGCGAGCAGTACTTC. Its translation: CSVGPGSGEQYF.

This chain connects TRBV30 to TRBJ2-2; no clear D. This CDR3 has 14 residues. V was shortened by 8 bases and J by 2 bases, with 15 bases between the two germline ends. Germline values: CDR1 GTSNPN, CDR2 SVGIG (reference sequence). The CDR3 DNA sequence: TGTGCCGGCACATCGGACGTTAACACCGGGGAGCTGTTTTTT. This encodes CAGTSDVNTGELFF.

The rearrangement joins TRBV7-9 to TRBJ1-2, with 9 bases lining up with TRBD1. Germline trimming cut 5 bases from V and 2 bases from J; bases unmatched to any gene: 6. Germline CDR1 reads SEHNR; CDR2 reads FQNEAQ (reference sequence). The CDR3 extends over 15 amino acids. The CDR3 coding sequence is TGTGCCAGCAGCCTCGGGACAGGGCCCAACTATGGCTACACCTTC. Its protein is CASSLGTGPNYGYTF.

The chain recombines TRBV7-9 with TRBJ1-1; TRBD1 aligns across 7 bases. The CDR3 has 14 amino acids. The J segment lost 6 bases and the V segment lost 6 bases, leaving 10 bases of the junction unmatched. In germline, CDR1 is SEHNR, CDR2 FQNEAQ (reference sequence). CDR3 nucleotide sequence: TGTGCCAGCAGTCAACAGGGGCTGGTCTCTGAAGCTTTCTTT. Translating gives CASSQQGLVSEAFF.

The chain is built from TRBV18 and TRBJ2-5, with D unclear. Germline V CDR1 and CDR2: KGHSH, LQKENI. With 2 bases removed from V and 4 bases from J, the gap between germline ends came to 8 bases. The CDR3 is 13 residues long. DNA of the CDR3: TGTGCCAGCTCACCAAAGGCCGGAGAGACCCAGTACTTC. This gives the protein CASSPKAGETQYF.

The V call is TRBV6-5, the J call TRBJ2-7; D might be TRBD1 or TRBD2, each matching 5 bases. Germline CDR1 reads MNHEY; CDR2 reads SVGAGI. Deletions cut 0 bases from V and 3 bases from J, with 9 bases between. The CDR3 runs to 14 residues. The CDR3 DNA reads TGTGCCAGCAGTTACTCATTGGGGGTCTACGAGCAGTACTTC. Translation: CASSYSLGVYEQYF.